The sequence of this TCR beta chain was determined in a study of blood T cell repertoires in COVID-19 (dated by TCRdb to the early 2020s). With regard to the full study: Collaborator samples came from the United States, Italy and Spain and covered acute and convalescent phases of COVID-19. The sample metadata nearly always contained a de-identified subject ID, COVID-19 status, age in years and sex. The prospective study material was composed of cDNA or gDNA derived from T cells, B-cell-depleted T cells, or PBMCs. The repertoires were released in a freely available public database meant as a resource for research on the immune response to SARS-CoV-2. Where available, HLA class I and class II types were obtained from metadata supplied by the sample provider rather than from assay-based typing. Samples came from the ongoing ImmuneRACE study (first 160 participants) plus 1,254 subjects from 6 global collaborators. Subjects who had been exposed to COVID-19, were actively infected with it, or had recovered from it provided the deeply sampled blood TCRbeta repertoires that made up the dataset. General findings and caveats noted by the study authors: The quantity of clinical and demographic metadata differed by source and by participant and was supplied without curation.

V is trimmed back by 4 bases and J by 11 bases, and the junction contains 5 bases that no gene match accounts for. The germline V gene yields SGHRS for CDR1 and YFSETQ for CDR2. Spanning cysteine to phenylalanine, the CDR3 consists of 13 amino acids. Only the CDR3 DNA stays, 39 bases, in frame from base 1. Each collaborating institution followed its own protocols to collect whole blood in K2EDTA tubes. For TCRbeta analysis, collaborator samples were shipped as frozen whole blood, as isolated PBMCs, or as DNA extracted from either sample type. TCRbeta CDR3 regions were amplified from genomic DNA using the immunoSEQ Assay, a bias-controlled multiplex PCR. The authors' pipeline ran thus. The number of nucleated cells in each sample was estimated from the amplification of reference gene primers within the assay. Sequence reads were collapsed and filtered to measure the absolute abundance of every unique TCRbeta CDR3 rearrangement. Productive Simpson clonality was computed per sample as the square root of Simpson's diversity index over productive rearrangements. This is the immuneACCESS table as TCRdb keeps it, with only in-frame sequences that have V and J called. A part of the clones is gone; compared with another copy, unresolved V genes explain less than half, and the rest is unexplained. V, J and clone size are those of that table, while D and trimming were read from the DNA. Within this sample are about 360,000 clones, with about 83% of them counted one time only. The ten largest clones take up under 3% of the sample.

Regarding this clone: It has no known antigen specificity. No per-base quality is available; no much larger clone lies one base away.

The specimen sequenced was peripheral blood. This clonotype originated in a man aged 30 to 45 with active or convalescent COVID-19. The chain is assembled from TRBV5-1 and TRBJ2-1, and TRBD1 matches 11 of the central bases. The CDR3 amino acid sequence is: CASSAGTGGKQFF. Read as DNA, the sequence is TGCGCCAGCAGCGCCGGGACAGGGGGGAAGCAGTTCTTC.